The 3 T cell receptor beta chains below all came from one sample that was sequenced in a study of blood T cell repertoires in COVID-19. Clones were read by immunoSEQ multiplex PCR, and TCRdb kept only the in-frame ones, dropping some. The top ten hold approximately 4% of the sample, which has some 130,000 clones, around 80% seen once. The specimen sequenced was peripheral blood. The receptors here all came from a man aged 55 to 70 with acute or convalescent COVID-19.

This clone has a single count. The V gene is TRBV12-3 or TRBV12-4, the J gene TRBJ2-7, with D possibly being TRBD2 (5 bases). Deletions cut 5 bases from V and 2 bases from J, with 7 bases between. The CDR3 sequence is 12 residues long. The CDR3 bases are TGTGCCAGCAGTCCGCGGGCCTACGAGCAGTACTTC. Translation: CASSPRAYEQYF.

V usage is TRBV23-1 and J usage is TRBJ1-5; TRBD1 aligns across 7 bases. TRBV23-1 is an ORF; its function is uncertain. After removal of 0 bases from V and 0 bases from J, the junction contained 5 bases not matched to a gene. The length of the CDR3 is 17 residues. The CDR3 nucleotides read TGCGCCAGCAGTCAATCGAAGGGGGCCCCTAGCAATCAGCCCCAGCATTTT. Amino acids: CASSQSKGAPSNQPQHF.

This chain joins TRBV7-2 and TRBJ2-4, with TRBD2 as a possible D gene (7 bases). The CDR3 sequence is 16 residues long. The germline V and J ends were trimmed by 5 bases and 0 bases, with 14 bases remaining between them. Per germline, CDR1 SGHTA and CDR2 FQGNSA. CDR3 loop: CASSPGGRTAKNIQYF. The DNA for the CDR3 is TGTGCCAGCAGCCCCGGGGGGCGAACAGCCAAAAACATTCAGTACTTC.